The present entry profiles one T cell receptor beta chain with its context. The data are from a study of T-cell reconstitution after alpha-beta-depleted transplantation in children. As it was prepared, the TCRbeta library received unique molecular identifiers. MiXCR, applied by TCRdb to the PCR reads, yields one record per CDR3 protein. The sample includes 150,000 to 250,000 distinct CDR3 sequences, roughly 15% of them seen just once. Germline V CDR1 and CDR2: SGHAT, FQNNGV. Trimming cost V 1 base and J 7 bases, with 18 bases left between them. The CDR3 is made up of 16 amino acids. The sample was PBMCs from the stem cell graft donor, taken from the stem cell graft. This rearrangement joins TRBV11-2 to TRBJ2-3; tentatively, D is TRBD2 (5 bases). The clonotype originates from a human donor who donated a stem cell graft to a child with acute lymphoblastic leukemia. CDR3 in amino acids: CASSLGSFPGTNTQYF. The DNA for the CDR3 is TGTGCCAGCAGCTTAGGATCTTTTCCGGGAACCAATACGCAGTATTTT.